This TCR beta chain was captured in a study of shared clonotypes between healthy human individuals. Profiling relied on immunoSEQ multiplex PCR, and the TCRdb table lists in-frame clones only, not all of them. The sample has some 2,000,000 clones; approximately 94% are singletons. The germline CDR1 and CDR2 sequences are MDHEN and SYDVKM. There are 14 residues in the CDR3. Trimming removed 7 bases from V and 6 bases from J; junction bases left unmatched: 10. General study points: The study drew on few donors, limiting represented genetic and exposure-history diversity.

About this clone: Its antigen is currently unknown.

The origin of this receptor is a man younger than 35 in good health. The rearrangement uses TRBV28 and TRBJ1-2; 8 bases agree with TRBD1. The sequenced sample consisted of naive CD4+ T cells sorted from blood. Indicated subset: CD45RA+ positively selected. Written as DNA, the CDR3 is TGTGCCAGCACCCCAGGACAGGGAGGAAATGGCTACACCTTC. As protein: CASTPGQGGNGYTF.